These 17 T cell receptor beta chains share one sample of origin, sequenced in a study of blood T cells in healthy people across ages. Through a sample-barcoded 5' primer and a J-beta primer mix, a second PCR was run for roughly 6 to 11 cycles. TCRdb reprocessed the 5' RACE reads with MiXCR, giving one entry per CDR3 protein. In the table there are 1.6 million or so distinct CDR3 sequences, around 36% of which are singletons. Input material: blood. The receptors were sampled from a young woman in good health.

The chain links TRBV20-1 to TRBJ2-7, with D possibly matching TRBD2 (5 bases). The germline CDR1 and CDR2 sequences are DFQATT and SNEGSKA (reference sequence). The V and J ends lost 3 bases and 6 bases respectively, with 21 bases between them. This CDR3 has 15 residues. The CDR3 protein is CSASPHPTGFFEQYF. The CDR3 DNA sequence: TGCAGTGCTAGCCCACACCCGACGGGGTTTTTCGAGCAGTACTTC.

This clonotype was counted a few times. The chain has TRBV20-1 and TRBJ1-5, with 9 bases matching TRBD1. This CDR3 region has 13 residues. CDR1 and CDR2 (germline): DFQATT, SNEGSKA (reference sequence). V was pared by 4 bases and J by 7 bases, with 5 bases of the junction left unmatched. The CDR3, as DNA: TGCAGTGCTAAAGACAGGGGGGGCCAGCCCCAGCATTTT. Translation: CSAKDRGGQPQHF.

The chain links TRBV28 to TRBJ2-5; TRBD2 might be the D (5 bases). Looked up from germline, CDR1 is MDHEN and CDR2 is SYDVKM. The CDR3 is made up of 13 amino acids. V was shortened by 6 bases and J by 7 bases, with 15 bases between the two germline ends. In DNA, the CDR3 is TGTGCCAGCAGCAAAATCAGTCGGGGGACCCAGTACTTC. It specifies CASSKISRGTQYF.

This chain links TRBV24-1 with TRBJ2-1; D is possibly TRBD1 (6 bases). The J call is doubtful: the DNA matches TRBJ2-7 better. This CDR3 spans 14 amino acids. Germline CDR1 KGHDR, CDR2 SFDVKD. The CDR3 protein is CATSDSQGYNEQYF. The CDR3, as DNA: TGTGCCACCAGTGATTCACAGGGATACAATGAGCAGTACTTC.

This clonotype turned up a few times. This chain links TRBV6-2 or TRBV6-3 with TRBJ2-1; D is unresolved. Per germline, CDR1 MNHEY and CDR2 SVGEGT. V was clipped by 2 bases and J by 10 bases, with 9 bases between them. This CDR3 is built from 12 residues. CDR3 sequence: CASSYGAGEQFF. Here the CDR3 DNA reads TGTGCCAGCAGTTACGGCGCCGGGGAGCAGTTCTTC.

This clonotype was seen only a few times. The CDR3 protein is CASSFALTTNNEQFF. CDR3 nucleotide sequence: TGTGCCAGCAGTTTTGCGCTAACGACTAACAATGAGCAGTTCTTC. The V and J genes are TRBV28 and TRBJ2-1; D might be TRBD2 (5 bases). The ends were cut back, 3 bases at V and 5 bases at J, with 14 bases in the middle. The CDR3 contains 15 residues. From germline, CDR1 is MDHEN and CDR2 SYDVKM.

V is TRBV25-1 and J is TRBJ2-7; 9 bases agree with TRBD1. CDR1 is MGHDK and CDR2 is SYGVNS in the germline V gene. The CDR3 is 14 amino acids. Trimming removed 5 bases from V and 5 bases from J; junction bases left unmatched: 7. CDR3 bases: TGTGCCAGCAGTAGGGGGACAGGGAGCCACGAGCAGTACTTC. Protein: CASSRGTGSHEQYF.

The rearrangement links TRBV15 to TRBJ2-1; TRBD1 is a possible D gene (5 bases). Trimming cost V 0 bases and J 0 bases, with 12 bases left between them. This CDR3 has 17 residues. From germline, CDR1 is LNHNV and CDR2 YYDKDF (reference sequence). CDR3 coding DNA: TGTGCCACCAGCAGAGATTGGGGCGGTAGCTCCTACAATGAGCAGTTCTTC. Translated, it gives CATSRDWGGSSYNEQFF. Supplemented by reference TRBV15 and TRBJ2-1, the full variable domain reads DAMVIQNPRYQVTQFGKPVTLSCSQTLNHNVMYWYQQKSSQAPKLLFHYYDKDFNNEADTPDNFQSRRPNTSFCFLDIRSPGLGDTAMYLCATSRDWGGSSYNEQFFGPGTRLTVL.

The chain is built from TRBV7-9 and TRBJ2-1; 7 bases match TRBD2. The CDR3 runs 15 residues. Germline V lookup: CDR1 SEHNR, CDR2 FQNEAQ (reference sequence). Losses at the gene ends were 2 bases for V and 12 bases for J; bases not matched to a gene: 13. The CDR3 is CASSLTASGGVGQFF. CDR3 bases: TGTGCCAGCAGCTTAACGGCTAGCGGAGGGGTGGGGCAGTTCTTC.

The table lists this clonotype with a few counts. Here the CDR3 DNA reads TGTGCCAGCAGTCGGACAGAGACCAATCAGCCCCAGCATTTT. Protein product: CASSRTETNQPQHF. The chain is built from TRBV6-5 and TRBJ1-5; maybe TRBD1 (6 bases). Germline V gene lookup returns CDR1 MNHEY and CDR2 SVGAGI. This CDR3 has 14 amino acids. With 5 bases removed from V and 3 bases from J, the gap between germline ends came to 11 bases.

The gene calls are TRBV6-5 and TRBJ2-2, with TRBD2 matching 7 bases. Looked up from germline, CDR1 is MNHEY and CDR2 is SVGAGI. This CDR3 contains 15 residues. V was pared by 4 bases and J by 4 bases, with 6 bases of the junction left unmatched. The CDR3: CASSFRGEGTGELFF. Here the CDR3 DNA reads TGTGCCAGCAGTTTTCGTGGGGAGGGCACCGGGGAGCTGTTTTTT.

The chain carries TRBV7-9 and TRBJ2-7; D might be TRBD1 (6 bases). CDR1 SEHNR and CDR2 FQNEAQ come from the germline V gene (reference sequence). V was shortened by 4 bases and J by 2 bases, with 15 bases between the two germline ends. The CDR3 runs to 15 residues. CDR3 in DNA: TGTGCCAGCAGCTATACGACAGGTTCACCCTACGAGCAGTACTTC. Its protein product is CASSYTTGSPYEQYF.

V is TRBV21-1 and J is TRBJ2-1. TRBV21-1 is a documented pseudogene. This CDR3 spans 17 amino acids. CDR3: CASSKVNQAKLNNEQFF. CDR3 nucleotides: TGTGCCAGCAGCAAAGTTAACCAGGCTAAGCTTAACAATGAGCAGTTCTTC.

This clonotype appeared many times. The V call is TRBV9, the J call TRBJ2-7; 11 bases fit TRBD1. Trimming at V came to 0 bases and at J to 4 bases, leaving 6 bases not matched to a gene. There are 16 residues in the CDR3. Germline V gene data show CDR1 as SGDLS and CDR2 as YYNGEE. CDR3 bases: TGTGCCAGCAGCGTAGACCCCGGGACAGGGGGTTACGAGCAGTACTTC. This codes for CASSVDPGTGGYEQYF.

The CDR3 reads CASKPQAGAYEQYF. The CDR3 nucleotides are TGTGCCAGCAAACCCCAGGCGGGGGCCTACGAGCAGTACTTC. The rearrangement joins TRBV2 to TRBJ2-4, with 7 nucleotides matching TRBD2. The DNA matches TRBJ2-7 better at its end, which makes the J call doubtful. CDR3 length: 14 amino acids. CDR1 is SNHLY and CDR2 is FYNNEI in the germline V gene.

In this sample, this clonotype turned up once. The V call is TRBV10-3, the J call TRBJ1-1; the D gene is possibly TRBD1 (5 bases). V was trimmed by 5 bases and J by 5 bases, leaving 12 bases between them. Germline V lookup: CDR1 ENHRY, CDR2 SYGVKD. The CDR3 has 13 amino acids. CDR3: CAISSTGGTEAFF. The CDR3 coding sequence is TGTGCCATCAGTAGCACGGGGGGGACTGAAGCTTTCTTT.

This clonotype was counted only a few times. The chain recombines TRBV5-5 with TRBJ2-7; D is unclear. V gave up 1 base and J gave up 4 bases, with 12 bases separating them. The CDR3 is made up of 14 amino acids. Germline loops: CDR1 SGHKS, CDR2 YYEKEE (reference sequence). The CDR3 loop is CASSLSEPGYEQYF. Here the CDR3 DNA reads TGTGCCAGCAGCTTGTCGGAGCCCGGATACGAGCAGTACTTC.